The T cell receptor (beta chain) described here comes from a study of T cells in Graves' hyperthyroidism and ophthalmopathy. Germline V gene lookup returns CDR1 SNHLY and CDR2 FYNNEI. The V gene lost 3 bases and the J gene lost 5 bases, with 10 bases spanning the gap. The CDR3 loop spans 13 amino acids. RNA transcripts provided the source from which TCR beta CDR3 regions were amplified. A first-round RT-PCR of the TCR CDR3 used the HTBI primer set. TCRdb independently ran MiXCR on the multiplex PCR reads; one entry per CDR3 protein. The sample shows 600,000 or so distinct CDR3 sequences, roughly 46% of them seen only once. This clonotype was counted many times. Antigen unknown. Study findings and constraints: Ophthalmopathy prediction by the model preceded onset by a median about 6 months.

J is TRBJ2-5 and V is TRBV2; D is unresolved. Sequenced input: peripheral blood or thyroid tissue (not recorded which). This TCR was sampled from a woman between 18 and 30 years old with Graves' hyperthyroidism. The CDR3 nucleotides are TGTGCCAGCAGTGAGGTAGCAATGGAGACCCAGTACTTC. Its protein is CASSEVAMETQYF. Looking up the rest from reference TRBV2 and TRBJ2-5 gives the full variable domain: EPEVTQTPSHQVTQMGQEVILRCVPISNHLYFYWYRQILGQKVEFLVSFYNNEISEKSEIFDDQFSVERPDGSNFTLKIRSTKLEDSAMYFCASSEVAMETQYFGPGTRLLVL.